The text below deals with one T cell receptor beta chain. V shed 4 bases and J shed 2 bases, with 13 bases lying between them. The CDR3 is 15 residues long. From germline, CDR1 is SGHDN and CDR2 FVKESK. These data belong to a study of T cells in Graves' hyperthyroidism and ophthalmopathy. There were TCR beta CDR3 regions amplified from RNA transcripts. An initial round of RT-PCR targeting the TCR CDR3 relied on the HTBI primer set. TCRdb redid the calling of the multiplex PCR reads with MiXCR, one entry per CDR3 protein. Among under 350,000 distinct CDR3 sequences listed, roughly 18% were seen once. The chain combines TRBV14 with TRBJ2-3, with D unclear. The sequencing input was blood. The source is a woman in her forties or fifties with Graves' hyperthyroidism. CDR3 in DNA: TGTGCCAGCAGCCGAACGCCAGCCCCCACAGATACGCAGTATTTT. Translated, it gives CASSRTPAPTDTQYF.